What follows are 18 T cell receptor beta chains derived from one specimen sequenced in a study of OX40 agonist ivuxolimab in advanced cancers. TCRdb keeps only in-frame clones here, not all; method: immunoSEQ multiplex PCR. The sample includes 130,000 or so clones, 90% of them seen just once. The sequenced sample was CD4+ or CD8+ T cells sorted from blood, obtained in a trial of the OX40 agonist ivuxolimab. The receptor source for this set is an adult with an advanced solid tumor such as melanoma, head and neck, liver or kidney cancer.

The rearrangement joins TRBV28 to TRBJ2-1; TRBD1 matches 7 bases. CDR3 size: 16 residues. Per germline, CDR1 MDHEN and CDR2 SYDVKM. J lost 6 bases, V lost 6 bases, and 14 bases had no gene match. Here the CDR3 DNA reads TGTGCCAGCAGCCCCATCCTGGGACAGACTTTCAATGAGCAGTTCTTC. Translated, it gives CASSPILGQTFNEQFF.

The chain couples TRBV13 to TRBJ2-1; D perhaps matches TRBD1 (6 bases). The germline V gene has CDR1 PRHDT and CDR2 FYEKMQ (reference sequence). The CDR3 runs 12 residues. V dropped 4 bases and J dropped 7 bases, with 8 bases sitting between them. As DNA, the CDR3 is TGTGCCAGCAGCTCAGGGGATAATGAGCAGTTCTTC. Translating gives CASSSGDNEQFF. Supplemented by reference TRBV13 and TRBJ2-1, the full variable domain reads AAGVIQSPRHLIKEKRETATLKCYPIPRHDTVYWYQQGPGQDPQFLISFYEKMQSDKGSIPDRFSAQQFSDYHSELNMSSLELGDSALYFCASSSGDNEQFFGPGTRLTVL.

The chain couples TRBV28 to TRBJ1-2; 8 bases agree with TRBD1. Germline V gene lookup returns CDR1 MDHEN and CDR2 SYDVKM. With V trimmed by 5 bases and J by 8 bases, 13 bases remained unmatched. This CDR3 has 15 amino acids. CDR3 DNA sequence: TGTGCCAGCAGTGTACCGGGAACCACAGGGGGAGGCTACACCTTC. Its translation is CASSVPGTTGGGYTF.

For this clone: Sequence at one end of the junction differs from germline and may be a read error. The gene calls are TRBV19 and TRBJ2-7; TRBD1 agrees at 8 bases. Germline V lookup: CDR1 LNHDA, CDR2 SQIVND (reference sequence). CDR3 size: 16 residues. Written as DNA, the CDR3 is TGTGCCAGTAGTAACCTTCGGACAGGGTTATCCTCCGAGCAGTACTTC. The encoded protein is CASSNLRTGLSSEQYF.

The rearrangement uses TRBV7-9 and TRBJ2-6; 8 bases match TRBD1. The ends lost 4 bases at V and 0 bases at J; junction bases unmatched: 8. The CDR3 contains 18 residues. CDR1 and CDR2 (germline): SEHNR, FQNEAQ (reference sequence). The CDR3 reads CASSSPGQGDSGANVLTF. The CDR3 DNA follows: TGTGCCAGCAGCTCGCCAGGACAGGGTGACTCTGGGGCCAACGTCCTGACTTTC.

The count of this clone is one. The rearrangement uses TRBV7-2 and TRBJ2-3; no definite D call. The germline V gene has CDR1 SGHTA and CDR2 FQGNSA. Trimming left V 4 bases short and J 3 bases short, with 8 bases between. This CDR3 contains 13 residues. The CDR3, as DNA: TGTGCCAGCAGCTACCTGGGGACAGATACGCAGTATTTT. Amino acid sequence: CASSYLGTDTQYF.

The chain is built from TRBV28 and TRBJ1-1; 7 positions match TRBD1. Germline trimming cut 4 bases from V and 0 bases from J; bases unmatched to any gene: 5. There are 15 residues in the CDR3. Per the germline V gene, CDR1 is MDHEN and CDR2 is SYDVKM. The CDR3 region has the DNA TGTGCCAGCAGTTCAGGGGGGTCGATGAACACTGAAGCTTTCTTT. Translating it yields CASSSGGSMNTEAFF.

The chain combines TRBV5-1 with TRBJ1-1; D is undetermined. The germline V and J ends were trimmed by 0 bases and 0 bases, with 12 bases remaining between them. Germline V CDR1 and CDR2: SGHRS, YFSETQ. CDR3 size: 16 residues. The DNA for the CDR3 is TGCGCCAGCAGCTTGGCCGGTGGGAGCATGAACACTGAAGCTTTCTTT. Translated: CASSLAGGSMNTEAFF.

The chain combines TRBV7-9 with TRBJ1-1; unclear D gene. The CDR3 totals 14 residues. Looked up from germline, CDR1 is SEHNR and CDR2 is FQNEAQ (reference sequence). V lost 1 base and J lost 2, with 8 bases in between. This CDR3 reads CASSLGGVNTEAFF. In DNA form, the CDR3 reads TGTGCCAGCAGCTTAGGGGGAGTTAACACTGAAGCTTTCTTT.

This rearrangement joins TRBV5-1 to TRBJ2-3; D unclear. CDR3 length: 13 residues. V dropped 4 bases and J dropped 0 bases, with 6 bases sitting between them. Germline loops: CDR1 SGHRS, CDR2 YFSETQ. The CDR3, as DNA: TGCGCCAGCAGCGGCGGAAGCACAGATACGCAGTATTTT. Protein product: CASSGGSTDTQYF.

The chain links TRBV27 to TRBJ2-7; D possibly uses TRBD1 or TRBD2 (6 bases each). The V end lost 6 bases, the J end lost 7 bases, and 10 bases lay between the germline ends. The CDR3 has 11 amino acids. Germline CDR1 reads MNHEY; CDR2 reads SMNVEV (reference sequence). The CDR3 here is CASSRGREQYF. The CDR3 DNA follows: TGTGCCAGCAGCCGGGGGCGAGAGCAGTACTTC.

This sequence joins TRBV18 and TRBJ2-1; 11 nucleotides agree with TRBD1. The trim removed 0 bases at V and 9 bases at J, leaving 10 bases unmatched. CDR1 and CDR2 (germline): KGHSH, LQKENI. This CDR3 comprises 17 residues. The DNA for the CDR3 is TGTGCCAGCTCACCACCGGGACAGGGGGGTTCATTTGGTGAGCAGTTCTTC. As protein: CASSPPGQGGSFGEQFF.

Only one count was recorded for this clone. The V and J genes are TRBV5-1 and TRBJ2-7, with D possibly TRBD2 on 6 matching bases. This CDR3 has 13 amino acids. The V end lost 5 bases, the J end lost 5 bases, and 14 bases lay between the germline ends. CDR1 and CDR2 from the germline V gene are SGHRS and YFSETQ. The CDR3 is CASRDGSGHEQYF. The CDR3 DNA reads as TGCGCCAGCAGGGACGGGAGCGGTCACGAGCAGTACTTC.

The rearrangement uses TRBV9 and TRBJ2-7, with a tentative D call TRBD1 (5 bases). V was cut by 1 base and J by 2 bases, with 16 bases left in between. This CDR3 has 16 residues. CDR1 and CDR2 (germline): SGDLS, YYNGEE. The CDR3 loop reads CASSVSVTALTYEQYF. CDR3 DNA: TGTGCCAGCAGCGTATCGGTGACAGCCTTAACCTACGAGCAGTACTTC.

This clone came up a few times. The chain links TRBV29-1 to TRBJ1-1; D is perhaps TRBD1 (6 bases). Germline V gene sequence: CDR1 SQVTM, CDR2 ANQGSEA. The CDR3 is 13 amino acids. V gave up 6 bases and J gave up 0 bases, with 11 bases separating them. CDR3 region: CSVATGLNTEAFF. CDR3 nucleotides: TGCAGCGTCGCGACAGGCCTGAACACTGAAGCTTTCTTT.

V and J are TRBV10-3 and TRBJ1-2; D ambiguous. V lost 2 bases to trimming and J lost 2 bases, with 9 bases between them. The CDR3 contains 14 residues. The germline V gene encodes CDR1 ENHRY and CDR2 SYGVKD. CDR3 sequence: CAISEVTGNYGYTF. CDR3 DNA: TGTGCCATCAGTGAGGTGACCGGCAACTATGGCTACACCTTC.

The chain has TRBV19 and TRBJ2-1; 14 bases align to TRBD2. CDR1 is LNHDA, CDR2 SQIVND, per germline (reference sequence). The CDR3 sequence is 13 residues long. V trimming: 9 bases; J trimming: 8 bases; junction bases outside the gene matches: 3. CDR3 sequence (DNA): TGTGCCAGCGGGACTAGCGGGGGAGATGAGCAGTTCTTC. Its translation: CASGTSGGDEQFF.

The chain recombines TRBV27 with TRBJ1-1; 7 nucleotides match TRBD1. CDR1 and CDR2 (germline): MNHEY, SMNVEV (reference sequence). Germline trimming cut 7 bases from V and 3 bases from J; bases unmatched to any gene: 5. The CDR3 spans 13 residues. CDR3 residues: CASMTGLYTEAFF. CDR3 in DNA: TGTGCCAGCATGACAGGGCTTTACACTGAAGCTTTCTTT.